The clone carrying this TCR beta chain was recorded only once. The data are from a study of blood T cell repertoires in COVID-19. Study in general: Spain, Italy and the United States supplied samples that represented acute and convalescent COVID-19.

The study recruited people aged roughly 18 to 100 years across approximately 24 US areas. Clinical history reported by participants formed the basis on which cohorts were assigned. Symptom resolution, clearance, or two negative PCRs marked donors in Cohort 3 as recovered. Method: immunoSEQ multiplex PCR; TCRdb's copy keeps in-frame clones and lacks some. The sample lists more than 150,000 clones, approximately 84% occurring once. This sequence was found in a woman in her forties or fifties who had recovered from COVID-19. The source material was PBMCs or T cells enriched from blood (not recorded which).

The CDR3, as DNA: TGCGCCAGCAGCCAAGCCGTAGCGGGAGTTTGGTTGGGAGAGACCCAGTACTTC. It translates to CASSQAVAGVWLGETQYF. This chain links TRBV4-1 with TRBJ2-5; 9 bases agree with TRBD2. Germline CDR1 reads MGHRA; CDR2 reads YSYEKL. The CDR3 is 18 residues long. The J segment lost 4 bases and the V segment lost 1 base, leaving 13 bases of the junction unmatched.